This TCR beta chain originates from a study of cytomegalovirus exposure and HLA in healthy donors. The study's findings and limits: The study designated over 150 TCR beta chains cytomegalovirus-associated. The study found most TCR sequences rare, yet found some public TCRs in many donors. According to a subsequent analysis, TCR clusters identified in the first cohort showed a tendency to co-occur across the 100 to 150 validation repertoires.

Trimming took off 6 bases at V and 1 base at J, with 10 bases between the two ends. Germline V lookup: CDR1 SNHLY, CDR2 FYNNEI. The CDR3 runs 15 residues. Remarks on this clone: Its antigen is not identified.

Profiling relied on immunoSEQ multiplex PCR, and the TCRdb table lists in-frame clones only, not all of them. The repertoire holds around 150,000 clones, with roughly nine tenths as singletons. This TCR derives from a young woman in good health and CMV-seronegative. The chain links TRBV2 to TRBJ2-6; possible D gene TRBD2, 5 bases. Material for sequencing was PBMCs. The CDR3 here is CASRGRESGANVLTF. DNA for the CDR3: TGTGCCAGCAGAGGACGGGAATCTGGGGCCAACGTCCTGACTTTC.